The T cell receptor beta chain described here comes from a study of regulatory T cells in long-lasting Graves disease (dated by TCRdb to the early 2020s). In the study overall: Antithyroid drugs had been taken for less than 3 months by newly diagnosed Graves' disease patients. Persistent Graves' disease patients were compared with newly diagnosed Graves' disease patients by peripheral blood TCR sequencing and RNA sequencing. The study was registered as a clinical trial and conducted in China. A total of around 35 samples underwent TCR sequencing, from about 13 patients with persistent Graves' disease and some 20 patients with newly diagnosed Graves' disease. General conclusions and limits of the study: Compared with newly diagnosed patients, patients with persistent Graves' disease had lower TCR Shannon entropy and fewer highly expanded clones, which suggests clonal expansion. A larger number of public clonotypes was shared among persistent patients (2,741) than among newly diagnosed patients (around 890). TRBV28, TRBJ1-2 and TRBJ2-5 were preferentially used in persistent disease, while TRBV20-1 and TRBJ2-1 were favored in newly diagnosed disease. Sequencing and analysis were limited to the TCR beta chain. The authors acknowledged the small sample size as a limitation that may reduce accuracy. Peripheral blood alone was examined, since thyroid tissue, which constituted the primary lesion, could not be accessed.

Libraries were prepared through multiplex PCR. Sequencer: Illumina HiSeq 4000. CDR3 regions were amplified by Arm-PCR with iRepertoire HTBI primers to construct TCR beta libraries. Gel purification was performed on PCR products prior to sequencing. For the original study's pipeline: Gene usage analysis of CDR3 amino acid clonotypes relied on the approximately 60 TRBV and 14 TRBJ segments identified across samples. COPE and FqMerger were used to merge filtered high-quality paired reads into contigs. BLAST was used to align contigs to the IMGT TRBV, TRBD and TRBJ reference genes, and CDR3 was defined following IMGT. Any clonotype with a frequency above 0.1% was classified as a highly expanded clone. Shannon entropy was used to measure repertoire diversity, and the Gini coefficient was used to measure V-J evenness. A clonotype found in more than one individual was treated as public. The public sequencing data were trimmed at Q25 with fastp and processed into clonotypes with MiXCR by TCRdb, which kept only in-frame beta chains. Entries that share a CDR3 protein sequence are merged under the most common genes and DNA. The V and J calls and clone size come from TCRdb's table, not from the authors' own analysis. The sample has about 540,000 distinct CDR3 sequences on record, less than 15% of them singletons. About 9.1% of the sample is held by the ten biggest clonotypes.

Per the germline V gene (reference sequence), MNHEY is the CDR1 and SMNVEV is the CDR2. The CDR3 holds 14 amino acids from the cysteine to the phenylalanine. The read is trimmed to its CDR3 DNA, 42 bases read in frame from base 1. V lost 3 bases and J lost 1 base; the stretch between them is 8 bases long. This clonotype was counted only a few times. No antigen is known for it. Base qualities are not recorded, but no much larger clone differs from it by a single base. The time point label corresponds to: newly diagnosed GD, antithyroid drugs for less than 3 months. For both TCR sequencing and RNA sequencing, RNA was extracted from PBMCs using TRIzol. The diagnosis of Graves' disease was made according to American Thyroid Association guidelines. Recruitment of patients was carried out at an endocrinology department in Xi'an, China. Each patient gave approximately 10 milliliters of peripheral blood, collected in an EDTA anticoagulant tube. Ficoll Paque Plus density gradient separation was used to isolate PBMCs, and no further T cell sorting was performed. An Agilent 2100 Bioanalyzer and agarose gel were used to check RNA quality, and a NanoDrop 2000 was used to measure RNA concentration.

In addition, the sample was reused for a study of T cells in Graves' hyperthyroidism and ophthalmopathy. According to the second study: Stable Graves' hyperthyroidism was defined as no progression to ophthalmopathy during 18 months of follow-up. Hyperthyroidism patients were newly diagnosed, with disease duration under 2 months, and aged 18 to 65 years. Exclusion was applied to patients with uncontrolled infections, other autoimmune diseases, pregnancy or lactation. Diagnoses were established on the basis of clinical symptoms, serum thyroxine and TRAb, thyroid ultrasound, and orbital computed tomography. The first round of RT-PCR for the TCR CDR3 was performed with the HTBI primer set and the Qiagen OneStep RT-PCR kit. Blood samples also contained most of the expanded thyroid clonotypes (frequency above 0.001), which suggests that blood repertoires may reflect thyroid immune responses. Ophthalmopathy was separated from stable hyperthyroidism by a 13 V-J signature model, with around 90% sensitivity and roughly 81% specificity obtained in cross-validation and 80%/75% obtained in testing. In validation, progression to ophthalmopathy was predicted by the model with roughly 69% sensitivity and 72% to 85% specificity, a median of 6.5 months before onset. To identify TCR V-J signatures that set the groups apart, the researchers used a discovery cohort of roughly 100 patients, made up of some 41 with Graves' ophthalmopathy and 57 with stable Graves' hyperthyroidism. Prospective prediction of ophthalmopathy was tested in an independent validation cohort consisting of about 19 hyperthyroidism patients and around 16 patients who later progressed to ophthalmopathy. The 75 to 100 discovery patients were divided at random into training and test sets in a 7:3 ratio. The study also compared thyroid tissue and blood T-cell repertoires from a handful of Graves' hyperthyroidism patients. Following sampling, methimazole starting at 30 mg daily was given to hyperthyroidism patients, and high-dose intravenous methylprednisolone was given to ophthalmopathy patients. The libraries were constructed in a second round of multiplex PCR and then size-selected and purified. The libraries were sequenced on an Illumina HiSeq2000 using paired-end 100 bp reads. SOAPnuke was used to process the raw data, removing reads that contained adapters or uncalled bases, had a mean Phred below 15, or lacked an exact match to the constant primer or identifier. High-quality paired reads were merged with COPE v1.2.5, and unique nucleotide sequences were defined as clonotypes. MiTCR v1.1 was used to align clonotypes to the IMGT TRBV, TRBD and TRBJ reference segments. Analysis was restricted to V-J combinations with a frequency above 0.0001, which covered about 99% of repertoires. The TCS score was defined as the ratio of F50 (clonal expansion) to E x V (chaos), calculated using BLOSUM62-based TCRdist between CDR3 peptides within each V-J. Welch's t-statistics and random forest reduced several hundred V-J features to 13, which were used in a naive Bayes classifier (R e1071). No statistical method was used to fix the sample size in advance, and group allocation was not hidden from the investigators. The paper describes TCR Vbeta CDR3 sequencing of around 130 peripheral blood samples, made up of about 40 ophthalmopathy patients, 70 to 75 hyperthyroidism patients and 17 progressor patients.

Recombination joined TRBV27 with TRBJ2-3; possibly the D gene is TRBD2, per 6 matching bases. The TCR comes from a man aged 30-40 years with Graves disease. Donor details come from another sample of the same person, matched by shared clones. The sample was peripheral blood mononuclear cells (PBMCs), taken at new diagnosis, from a patient treated with antithyroid drugs. The CDR3 region: CASSFPGGTDTQYF. The DNA sequence follows: TGTGCCAGCAGTTTTCCGGGAGGCACAGATACGCAGTATTTT.